What follows describes a single TCR beta chain. This sample is drawn from a study of blood T cell repertoires in COVID-19. Participants were aged about 18 to 100 years, lived in roughly 23 US areas, and enrolled virtually. Authors' analysis steps: Researchers report that nucleated cell counts were estimated from reference gene primer amplification. Data came from immunoSEQ multiplex PCR; TCRdb stores just in-frame clones and leaves some out. That table furnishes V, J and clone size, whereas the DNA furnished D and trimming. The table includes 350,000 or so clones, about 88% detected once. The source material was PBMCs or T cells enriched from blood (not recorded which). The clonotype was recovered from a young woman who had been exposed to COVID-19.

CDR3 bases: TGTGCCAGCAGGCCCCGGGAGTTTGAGCAGTTCTTC. Residues: CASRPREFEQFF. This rearrangement joins TRBV12-3 or TRBV12-4 to TRBJ2-1; maybe TRBD2 (6 bases). The V and J ends lost 6 bases and 9 bases respectively, with 12 bases between them. The CDR3 extends over 12 amino acids.